This TCR beta chain was identified in a study of T cells after yellow fever vaccination. Germline V gene lookup returns CDR1 KGHSH and CDR2 LQKENI. V was pared by 8 bases and J by 4 bases, with 7 bases of the junction left unmatched. CDR3 length: 13 amino acids. They built TCR cDNA with 5'RACE template switching, a step that put in a universal primer site and UMIs. TCRdb re-called the 5' RACE reads with MiXCR, one entry per CDR3 protein. The sample has 510,000 or so distinct CDR3 sequences, 15% to 20% seen once. Source: PBMCs, taken 15 days after the yellow fever booster vaccination. The sequence was collected from a young man who received the YFV17D yellow fever vaccine. This sequence joins TRBV18 and TRBJ2-7; 8 bases are shared with TRBD2. This chain's CDR3 is CASASGSSYEQYF. As DNA, the CDR3 is TGTGCCAGCGCGAGCGGGAGTAGTTACGAGCAGTACTTC.